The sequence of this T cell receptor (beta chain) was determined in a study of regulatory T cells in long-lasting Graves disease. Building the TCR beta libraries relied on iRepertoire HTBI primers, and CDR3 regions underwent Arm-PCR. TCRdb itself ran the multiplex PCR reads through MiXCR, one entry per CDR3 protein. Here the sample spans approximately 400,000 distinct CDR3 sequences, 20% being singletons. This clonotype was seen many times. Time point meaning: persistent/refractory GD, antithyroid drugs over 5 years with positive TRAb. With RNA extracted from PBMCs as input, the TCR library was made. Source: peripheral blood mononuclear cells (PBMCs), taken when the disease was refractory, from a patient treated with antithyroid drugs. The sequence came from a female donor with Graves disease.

In DNA form, the CDR3 reads TGTGCCAGCATGAATCCGGGTAGCGAAAAACTGTTTTTT. The encoded protein is CASMNPGSEKLFF. The rearrangement joins TRBV6-1 to TRBJ1-4; D remains ambiguous. The V and J ends lost 7 bases and 8 bases respectively, with 14 bases between them. Germline V gene lookup returns CDR1 MNHNS and CDR2 SASEGT. The CDR3 totals 13 residues.